Given below is one T cell receptor beta chain in context. A second roughly 6 to 11 cycle PCR used barcoded and J-beta primers. TCRdb itself ran the 5' RACE reads through MiXCR, one entry per CDR3 protein. Among hundreds of thousands of distinct CDR3 sequences listed, roughly half were seen once. V was clipped by 3 bases and J by 4 bases, with 11 bases between them. CDR1 is SGHAT, CDR2 FQNNGV, per germline. CDR3 length: 14 amino acids. The source of the sample is a study of blood T cells in healthy people across ages. The V and J genes are TRBV11-2 and TRBJ2-3, with D tentatively TRBD2 (7 bases). What was sequenced was blood. The clonotype comes from a woman older than 75 in good health. CDR3 bases: TGTGCCAGCAGCTTCCAGGGGAGGGCAGATACGCAGTATTTT. Translation gives CASSFQGRADTQYF.